A selection of T cell receptor beta chains follows, all from one sample in a study of Tregs in tolerant kidney transplant recipients. Measured with immunoSEQ multiplex PCR; TCRdb has only the in-frame clones, and not every one. The sample has 75,000 to 100,000 clones, approximately 94% seen once. Specimen: CD8+ T cells from blood. These receptors came from a human donor in good health. Each CDR3 is given with its conserved first and last residue. D genes are given only for firm matches. Size is stated for part of the rows, as once, few or many counts, or as a class when the clone is expanded.

v_call: TRBV5-4
j_call: TRBJ1-2
d_call: TRBD1
clone_size: NA
cdr3_aa: CASSQDRGPVGGYGYTF
cdr3_nt: TGTGCCAGCAGCCAGGACAGGGGGCCGGTTGGGGGCTATGGCTACACCTTC

v_call: TRBV6-5
j_call: TRBJ2-1
d_call: NA
clone_size: NA
cdr3_aa: CASSYSRGGPYNEQFF
cdr3_nt: TGTGCCAGCAGTTACTCGCGTGGCGGGCCCTACAATGAGCAGTTCTTC

v_call: TRBV27
j_call: TRBJ2-4
d_call: TRBD1
clone_size: NA
cdr3_aa: CASSLFGTGSNIQYF
cdr3_nt: TGTGCCAGCAGTTTATTTGGGACAGGATCGAACATTCAGTACTTC

v_call: TRBV27
j_call: TRBJ1-1
d_call: TRBD1
clone_size: NA
cdr3_aa: CASSLMGQATTEAFF
cdr3_nt: TGTGCCAGCAGTTTAATGGGACAGGCCACCACTGAAGCTTTCTTT

v_call: TRBV5-1
j_call: TRBJ1-1
d_call: NA
clone_size: NA
cdr3_aa: CASSLGGSPNTEAFF
cdr3_nt: TGCGCCAGCAGCCTTGGGGGGTCTCCGAACACTGAAGCTTTCTTT

v_call: TRBV2
j_call: TRBJ1-6
d_call: NA
clone_size: NA
cdr3_aa: CASRAAGGSSYNSPLHF
cdr3_nt: TGTGCCAGCAGGGCGGCCGGGGGCAGCTCCTATAATTCACCCCTCCACTTT

v_call: TRBV27
j_call: TRBJ1-2
d_call: NA
clone_size: few
cdr3_aa: CASSFGQGNGYTF
cdr3_nt: TGTGCCAGCAGTTTCGGTCAGGGTAATGGCTACACCTTC

v_call: TRBV10-3
j_call: TRBJ2-7
d_call: NA
clone_size: NA
cdr3_aa: CAISEYATYEQYF
cdr3_nt: TGTGCCATCAGTGAGTACGCCACTTACGAGCAGTACTTC

v_call: TRBV6-6
j_call: TRBJ1-2
d_call: TRBD1
clone_size: NA
cdr3_aa: CASSLFPGQPDGYTF
cdr3_nt: TGTGCCAGCAGTTTATTTCCGGGACAGCCGGATGGCTACACCTTC

v_call: TRBV19
j_call: TRBJ2-1
d_call: NA
clone_size: NA
cdr3_aa: CASTYGHHLFSYNEQFF
cdr3_nt: TGTGCCAGTACCTATGGACACCACCTCTTCTCCTACAATGAGCAGTTCTTC

v_call: TRBV5-8
j_call: TRBJ2-5
d_call: NA
clone_size: NA
cdr3_aa: CASSLGHTWPQGPQYF
cdr3_nt: TGTGCCAGCAGCTTGGGACACACTTGGCCGCAGGGGCCCCAGTACTTC

v_call: TRBV4-2
j_call: TRBJ2-2
d_call: NA
clone_size: NA
cdr3_aa: CASSQGPLEGVSGELFF
cdr3_nt: TGTGCCAGCAGCCAAGGCCCCCTGGAGGGGGTCTCCGGGGAGCTGTTTTTT

v_call: TRBV19
j_call: TRBJ2-1
d_call: TRBD1
clone_size: NA
cdr3_aa: CASSMGQGDRGVNEQFF
cdr3_nt: TGTGCCAGTAGTATGGGACAGGGGGACAGGGGGGTCAATGAGCAGTTCTTC

v_call: TRBV7-8
j_call: TRBJ1-1
d_call: NA
clone_size: NA
cdr3_aa: CASSPFRGPADTEAFF
cdr3_nt: TGTGCCAGCAGCCCGTTTAGGGGCCCGGCGGACACTGAAGCTTTCTTT

v_call: TRBV5-8
j_call: TRBJ1-5
d_call: TRBD1
clone_size: NA
cdr3_aa: CASRPQGAGHNQPQHF
cdr3_nt: TGTGCCAGCAGACCACAGGGGGCGGGTCACAATCAGCCCCAGCATTTT

v_call: TRBV7-9
j_call: TRBJ1-1
d_call: NA
clone_size: NA
cdr3_aa: CASSLVSRVTEAFF
cdr3_nt: TGTGCCAGCAGCTTAGTATCCAGGGTCACTGAAGCTTTCTTT

v_call: TRBV30
j_call: TRBJ1-2
d_call: NA
clone_size: NA
cdr3_aa: CAWDFGAPNYGYTF
cdr3_nt: TGTGCCTGGGATTTCGGGGCGCCTAACTATGGCTACACCTTC

v_call: TRBV6-5
j_call: TRBJ1-4
d_call: NA
clone_size: NA
cdr3_aa: CASSYSPVPSEKLFF
cdr3_nt: TGTGCCAGCAGTTACTCGCCGGTTCCTAGTGAAAAACTGTTTTTT

v_call: TRBV13
j_call: TRBJ2-1
d_call: NA
clone_size: once
cdr3_aa: CASSWQGGLSYNEQFF
cdr3_nt: TGTGCCAGCAGCTGGCAGGGAGGCCTGTCCTACAATGAGCAGTTCTTC

v_call: TRBV29-1
j_call: TRBJ2-7
d_call: TRBD1
clone_size: NA
cdr3_aa: CSSGTGLHEQYF
cdr3_nt: TGCAGTTCCGGGACAGGGCTCCACGAGCAGTACTTC

v_call: TRBV27
j_call: TRBJ1-5
d_call: TRBD1
clone_size: NA
cdr3_aa: CASSFPGQGDCNQPQHF
cdr3_nt: TGTGCCAGCAGTTTCCCGGGACAGGGAGACTGCAATCAGCCCCAGCATTTT

v_call: TRBV11-2
j_call: TRBJ2-7
d_call: NA
clone_size: NA
cdr3_aa: CASSLDGTQTYEQYF
cdr3_nt: TGTGCCAGCAGCTTAGATGGGACACAAACCTACGAGCAGTACTTC

v_call: TRBV19
j_call: TRBJ1-5
d_call: NA
clone_size: NA
cdr3_aa: CASRIGDSNQPQHF
cdr3_nt: TGTGCCAGTAGGATAGGGGATAGCAATCAGCCCCAGCATTTT

v_call: TRBV29-1
j_call: TRBJ2-1
d_call: TRBD1
clone_size: NA
cdr3_aa: CSVESRDRGYNEQFF
cdr3_nt: TGCAGCGTTGAATCTCGGGACAGGGGGTACAATGAGCAGTTCTTC

v_call: TRBV27
j_call: TRBJ1-5
d_call: TRBD1
clone_size: NA
cdr3_aa: CASGQGNQPQHF
cdr3_nt: TGTGCCAGCGGACAGGGGAATCAGCCCCAGCATTTT